This passage covers 31 T cell receptor beta chains from one sample sequenced in a study of technical replicates of blood from a handful of donors. TCRdb keeps only in-frame clones here, not all; method: immunoSEQ multiplex PCR. This table holds around 61,000 clones, more than 95% found once. The specimen sequenced was T cells isolated from PBMCs. These receptors all come from a human donor in good health.

The chain links TRBV28 to TRBJ1-4, with D maybe TRBD1 (5 bases). The V gene's germline CDR1 is MDHEN and CDR2 SYDVKM. There are 15 residues in the CDR3. Trimming removed 5 bases from V and 4 bases from J, with 14 bases in between. CDR3 loop: CASSAAGSFNEKLFF. CDR3 nucleotide sequence: TGTGCCAGCAGTGCTGCAGGGTCGTTTAATGAAAAACTGTTTTTT.

The chain carries TRBV19 and TRBJ2-2; 7 bases are shared with TRBD2. The germline CDR1 and CDR2 sequences are LNHDA and SQIVND (reference sequence). The V segment lost 5 bases and the J segment 4 bases; nucleotides outside the gene matches: 1. The CDR3 totals 13 residues. CDR3 nucleotides: TGTGCCAGTAGTCCGGGAGGCACCGGGGAGCTGTTTTTT. Encoded protein: CASSPGGTGELFF.

This clone has only one observation. The chain is built from TRBV30 and TRBJ1-1; D is ambiguous. CDR3 length equals 13 residues. Trimming removed 3 bases at V and 4 bases at J, with 12 bases between. Germline values: CDR1 GTSNPN, CDR2 SVGIG (reference sequence). CDR3 residues: CAWRPGTSTEAFF. In DNA, the CDR3 is TGTGCCTGGAGACCGGGAACTAGCACTGAAGCTTTCTTT.

The V call is TRBV4-1, the J call TRBJ1-5; D gene ambiguous. CDR3 length: 18 amino acids. The germline V gene encodes CDR1 MGHRA and CDR2 YSYEKL. Trimming pared 2 bases from V and 4 bases from J, leaving 21 bases between. This chain's CDR3 is CASSQTFGGWVENQPQHF. Here the CDR3 DNA reads TGCGCCAGCAGCCAAACTTTTGGCGGGTGGGTGGAAAATCAGCCCCAGCATTTT.

This chain links TRBV29-1 with TRBJ2-7; the match to TRBD1 covers 7 bases. The J segment lost 4 bases and the V segment lost 4 bases, leaving 10 bases of the junction unmatched. CDR1 is SQVTM and CDR2 is ANQGSEA in the germline V gene. The CDR3 is 14 amino acids. CDR3: CSVGRPGQIYEQYF. The CDR3 DNA reads as TGCAGCGTTGGCCGTCCGGGACAGATTTACGAGCAGTACTTC.

The chain employs TRBV12-5 and TRBJ2-7; 10 bases are shared with TRBD2. Germline V gene sequence: CDR1 LGHNT, CDR2 FRNRAP. The CDR3 consists of 19 residues. Trimming took 1 base from V and 4 from J; bases not matched to a gene: 16. This CDR3 reads CASGLAPSGSTSTVYEQYF. CDR3 nucleotides: TGTGCTAGTGGTTTGGCACCTAGCGGGAGTACGTCTACCGTATACGAGCAGTACTTC.

The chain combines TRBV21-1 with TRBJ2-6; the D call of TRBD2 is as the table states it, not checked on the DNA. TRBV21-1 is shown as a pseudogene. The CDR3 has 18 residues. The CDR3 protein is CASSISTSVSSGANVLTF. DNA of the CDR3: TGTGCCAGCAGCATCAGTACTAGTGTAAGCTCTGGGGCCAACGTCCTGACTTTC.

This chain joins TRBV7-8 and TRBJ1-5, with 7 bases that match TRBD1. The CDR3 sequence is 16 residues long. With V trimmed by 1 base and J by 0 bases, 3 bases remained unmatched. Per germline, CDR1 SGHVS and CDR2 FQNEAQ. CDR3 in DNA: TGTGCCAGCAGCTTAGTTGGGGACAGTAGCAATCAGCCCCAGCATTTT. Encoded protein: CASSLVGDSSNQPQHF.

The V gene is TRBV30, the J gene TRBJ1-2; 8 bases are shared with TRBD1. The CDR3 is 15 residues long. Trimming removed 0 bases from V and 6 bases from J; junction bases left unmatched: 9. Per germline, CDR1 GTSNPN and CDR2 SVGIG (reference sequence). CDR3 in DNA: TGTGCCTGGAGTGTATCTTGGGGGACAGGCGATGGCTACACCTTC. Amino acid sequence: CAWSVSWGTGDGYTF.

The chain recombines TRBV6-5 with TRBJ2-7; 8 positions match TRBD2. CDR1 is MNHEY and CDR2 is SVGAGI in the germline V gene. J lost 3 bases, V lost 2 bases, and 3 bases had no gene match. The CDR3 sequence is 14 residues long. This CDR3 reads CASSYSGSRYEQYF. The CDR3 nucleotides read TGTGCCAGCAGTTACAGCGGGAGCCGCTACGAGCAGTACTTC.

The chain is built from TRBV5-1 and TRBJ2-5, with 10 bases identical to TRBD2. This CDR3 comprises 17 residues. Trimming at V came to 0 bases and at J to 1 base, leaving 6 bases not matched to a gene. The germline V gene encodes CDR1 SGHRS and CDR2 YFSETQ. CDR3 protein: CASSLGAGGHFQETQYF. The DNA of the CDR3 is TGCGCCAGCAGCTTGGGAGCGGGGGGGCACTTCCAAGAGACCCAGTACTTC.

The rearrangement uses TRBV5-1 and TRBJ1-2; D unresolved. Germline-derived CDR1 and CDR2 are SGHRS and YFSETQ. V lost 4 bases to trimming and J lost 2 bases, with 6 bases between them. The CDR3 has 12 residues. The CDR3 loop is CASSPSNYGYTF. CDR3 bases: TGCGCCAGCAGCCCATCAAACTATGGCTACACCTTC.

The chain has TRBV27 and TRBJ2-2; D perhaps matches TRBD2 (5 bases). V was shortened by 5 bases and J by 2 bases, with 9 bases between the two germline ends. Germline CDR1 reads MNHEY; CDR2 reads SMNVEV (reference sequence). The CDR3 is 14 amino acids. Here the CDR3 reads CASSPGLNTGELFF. In DNA form, the CDR3 reads TGTGCCAGCAGTCCCGGACTTAACACCGGGGAGCTGTTTTTT.

The V and J genes are TRBV6-6 and TRBJ1-2; possibly TRBD1 for D (6 bases). Germline CDR1 is MNHNY and CDR2 is SVGAGI (reference sequence). Trimming took 7 bases from V and 12 from J, leaving 18 bases between them. There are 12 residues in the CDR3. Here the CDR3 reads CASTESAGVHTF. The CDR3 region has the DNA TGTGCCAGCACCGAATCGGCAGGGGTCCACACCTTC.

The chain couples TRBV9 to TRBJ1-3, with D possibly TRBD1 on 5 matching bases. The CDR3 runs to 14 residues. Germline-derived CDR1 and CDR2 are SGDLS and YYNGEE. The V end lost 4 bases, the J end lost 6 bases, and 14 bases lay between the germline ends. In DNA form, the CDR3 reads TGTGCCAGCAGCCCCCCCTCCAGGGAAAACACCATATATTTT. This gives the protein CASSPPSRENTIYF.

This clone was seen a few times. An end of the junction does not agree with germline; a read error may underlie this. CDR3 sequence reads: CASSQDLRQGIIF. CDR3 coding DNA: TGTGCCAGCAGCCAAGATTTGAGACAGGGTATAATCTTT. V usage is TRBV14 and J usage is TRBJ1-1, with 7 nucleotides matching TRBD1. CDR1 and CDR2 (germline): SGHDN, FVKESK. This CDR3 comprises 13 residues.

The genes are TRBV7-6 and TRBJ2-7; 7 nucleotides align to TRBD2. Germline V gives CDR1 SGHVS, CDR2 FNYEAQ. This CDR3 is 12 amino acids long. The V gene end was trimmed by 7 bases and the J gene end by 6 bases; junction bases not matched to a gene: 6. CDR3 sequence reads: CASTPPGGEQYF. CDR3 DNA: TGTGCCAGCACCCCTCCGGGAGGCGAGCAGTACTTC.

V and J are TRBV30 and TRBJ1-2; 7 bases map to TRBD1. The CDR3 totals 15 residues. Trimming at V came to 2 bases and at J to 3 bases, leaving 9 bases not matched to a gene. CDR1 and CDR2 from the germline V gene are GTSNPN and SVGIG (reference sequence). CDR3 residues: CAWSPGTVEYYGYTF. The CDR3 nucleotides are TGTGCCTGGAGTCCCGGGACAGTCGAATACTATGGCTACACCTTC.

The rearrangement links TRBV28 to TRBJ2-7, with 8 bases fitting TRBD1. The CDR3 is 16 residues long. J was trimmed by 0 bases and V by 2 bases; bases with no gene match: 6. CDR1 and CDR2 (germline): MDHEN, SYDVKM. This chain's CDR3 is CASSLGDRRSSYEQYF. CDR3 bases: TGTGCCAGCAGTTTAGGGGACAGGCGAAGCTCCTACGAGCAGTACTTC.

The chain carries TRBV6-5 and TRBJ2-7; D is unclear. Germline CDR1 and CDR2: MNHEY and SVGAGI. The CDR3 consists of 12 residues. The ends were cut back, 0 bases at V and 5 bases at J, with 5 bases in the middle. The CDR3 loop reads CASSYSQDEQYF. The CDR3, as DNA: TGTGCCAGCAGTTACTCTCAGGACGAGCAGTACTTC.

The V and J genes are TRBV11-2 and TRBJ1-5; D not resolved. Trimming stripped 1 base from V and 0 bases from J, with 4 bases between. CDR1 and CDR2 from the germline V gene are SGHAT and FQNNGV. The CDR3 contains 14 residues. The CDR3 DNA follows: TGTGCCAGCAGCTTAGTTAATAGCAATCAGCCCCAGCATTTT. Translation gives CASSLVNSNQPQHF.

Of note for this clone: An end of the junction does not agree with germline; a read error may underlie this. This rearrangement joins TRBV5-1 to TRBJ2-7, with D tentatively TRBD2 (5 bases). The V gene's germline CDR1 is SGHRS and CDR2 YFSETQ. This CDR3 is 13 amino acids long. CDR3 residues: CASRDSDSHEQYF. The DNA for the CDR3 is TGCGCCAGCAGGGACTCTGACTCCCACGAGCAGTACTTC.

This clone was found once. The chain carries TRBV9 and TRBJ1-1, with 9 bases aligning to TRBD1. V was clipped by 4 bases and J by 7 bases; unmatched bases: 8. The V gene's germline CDR1 is SGDLS and CDR2 YYNGEE. The CDR3 sequence is 14 residues long. The CDR3 here is CASSSQGTGSEAFF. As DNA, the CDR3 is TGTGCCAGCAGCTCCCAGGGGACAGGGAGTGAAGCTTTCTTT.

As DNA, the CDR3 is TGTGCCACCCGACAGCCTAATGAAAAACTGTTTTTT. Translated: CATRQPNEKLFF. The chain combines TRBV10-3 with TRBJ1-4, with a tentative D call TRBD1 (5 bases). Between the trimmed V and J ends, which lost 10 bases and 3 bases, there was a span of 9 bases. CDR1 ENHRY and CDR2 SYGVKD come from the germline V gene. The CDR3 loop spans 12 amino acids.

The rearrangement uses TRBV12-5 and TRBJ1-2; D gene uncertain. The length of the CDR3 is 14 residues. Trimming stripped 1 base from V and 4 bases from J, with 10 bases between. The germline V gene encodes CDR1 LGHNT and CDR2 FRNRAP. The CDR3 loop is CASGLGTSFYGYTF. The CDR3 coding sequence is TGTGCTAGTGGTTTGGGGACTAGCTTCTATGGCTACACCTTC.

The chain combines TRBV5-4 with TRBJ1-2; TRBD1 might be the D (5 bases). The V end was cut by 2 bases, the J end by 6 bases, with 17 bases between. CDR3 length: 15 amino acids. From germline, CDR1 is SGHNT and CDR2 YYREEE (reference sequence). CDR3: CASSLASKGFDGYTF. CDR3 coding DNA: TGTGCCAGCAGCTTAGCCTCAAAGGGGTTCGATGGCTACACCTTC.

The chain employs TRBV25-1 and TRBJ2-1; D call uncertain. Germline V gene sequence: CDR1 MGHDK, CDR2 SYGVNS. The CDR3 length is 13 residues. V lost 4 bases to trimming and J lost 2 bases, with 6 bases between them. The CDR3: CASSAGTYNEQFF. The CDR3 region has the DNA TGTGCCAGCAGTGCGGGTACCTACAATGAGCAGTTCTTC.

CDR3 DNA sequence: TGTGCCAGCAGCTTTAGATGGCTAGCGGAAAAACAAGAGACCCAGTACTTC. This codes for CASSFRWLAEKQETQYF. The chain employs TRBV11-2 and TRBJ2-5; 7 bases align to TRBD2. Germline V CDR1 and CDR2: SGHAT, FQNNGV. The CDR3 is made up of 17 amino acids. With 3 bases clipped from V and 2 bases from J, the junction kept 12 bases outside the gene matches. Based on the CDR3 plus reference TRBV11-2 and TRBJ2-5, the full variable domain is EAGVAQSPRYKIIEKRQSVAFWCNPISGHATLYWYQQILGQGPKLLIQFQNNGVVDDSQLPKDRFSAERLKGVDSTLKIQPAKLEDSAVYLCASSFRWLAEKQETQYFGPGTRLLVL.

V gene TRBV5-6 combines with J gene TRBJ1-2, with 9 bases fitting TRBD1. With 3 bases clipped from V and 10 bases from J, the junction kept 10 bases outside the gene matches. This CDR3 has 14 residues. Looked up from germline, CDR1 is SGHDT and CDR2 is YYEEEE. CDR3 bases: TGTGCCAGCAGCTCCCCGGGACAGGGAGGTGACTACACCTTC. The encoded protein is CASSSPGQGGDYTF.

The J gene is TRBJ2-7, the V gene TRBV6-5; TRBD2 might be the D (7 bases). Trimming left V 7 bases short and J 4 bases short, with 20 bases between. Germline-derived CDR1 and CDR2 are MNHEY and SVGAGI. The CDR3 runs to 15 residues. Here the CDR3 DNA reads TGTGCCAGCACCCTTACGGGGGCGGGAGAGTACGAGCAGTACTTC. This translates into CASTLTGAGEYEQYF.

V usage is TRBV18 and J usage is TRBJ2-1, with 7 bases that match TRBD2. The CDR3 is 14 amino acids. Germline V gene data show CDR1 as KGHSH and CDR2 as LQKENI. V shed 3 bases, J shed 8 bases, and the junction held 7 bases outside the gene matches. The CDR3 protein is CASSPRAGEDEQFF. Here the CDR3 DNA reads TGTGCCAGCTCACCTCGGGCGGGAGAGGATGAGCAGTTCTTC.